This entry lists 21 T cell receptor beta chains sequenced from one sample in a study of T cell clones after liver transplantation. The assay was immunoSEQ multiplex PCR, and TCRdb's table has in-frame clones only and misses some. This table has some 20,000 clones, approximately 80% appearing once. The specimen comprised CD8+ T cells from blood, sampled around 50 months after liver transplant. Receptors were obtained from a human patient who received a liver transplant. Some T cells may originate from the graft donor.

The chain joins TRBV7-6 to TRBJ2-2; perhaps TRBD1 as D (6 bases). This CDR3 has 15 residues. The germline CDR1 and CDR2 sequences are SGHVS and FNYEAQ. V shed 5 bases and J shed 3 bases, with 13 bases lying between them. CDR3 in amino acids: CASSRRTDYTGELFF. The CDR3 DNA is TGTGCCAGCAGCCGTCGGACAGACTACACCGGGGAGCTGTTTTTT.

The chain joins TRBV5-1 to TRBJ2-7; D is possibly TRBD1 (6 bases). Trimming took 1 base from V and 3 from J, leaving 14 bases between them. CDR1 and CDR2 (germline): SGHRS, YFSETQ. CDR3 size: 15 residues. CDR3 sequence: CASSLTGIPNYEQYF. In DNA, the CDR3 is TGCGCCAGCAGCTTGACAGGGATCCCCAACTACGAGCAGTACTTC.

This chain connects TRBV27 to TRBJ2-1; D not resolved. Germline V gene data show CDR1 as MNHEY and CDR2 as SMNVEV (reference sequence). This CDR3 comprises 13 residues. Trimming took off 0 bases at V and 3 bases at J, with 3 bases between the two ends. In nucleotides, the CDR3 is TGTGCCAGCAGTTTATCAGTCTACAATGAGCAGTTCTTC. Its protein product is CASSLSVYNEQFF.

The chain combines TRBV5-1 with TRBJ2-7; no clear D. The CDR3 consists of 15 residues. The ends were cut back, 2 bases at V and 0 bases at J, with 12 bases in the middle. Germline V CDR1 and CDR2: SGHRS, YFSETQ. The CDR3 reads CASSFFASSSYEQYF. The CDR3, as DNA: TGCGCCAGCAGCTTCTTCGCCAGCAGCTCCTACGAGCAGTACTTC.

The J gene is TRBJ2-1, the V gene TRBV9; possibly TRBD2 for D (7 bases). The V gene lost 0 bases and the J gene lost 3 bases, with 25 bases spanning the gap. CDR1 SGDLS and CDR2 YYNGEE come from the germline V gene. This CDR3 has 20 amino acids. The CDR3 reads CASSVDAGARVLAGYNEQFF. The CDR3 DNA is TGTGCCAGCAGCGTAGATGCGGGGGCGCGGGTCCTAGCCGGCTACAATGAGCAGTTCTTC.

CDR3 in DNA: TGTGCCAGCTCACCACCAGGGAATGAAGCTTTCTTT. This codes for CASSPPGNEAFF. This chain uses TRBV18 with TRBJ1-1; D unclear. V lost 0 bases, J lost 7 bases, and 6 bases lay in between. The CDR3 loop spans 12 amino acids. The germline CDR1 and CDR2 sequences are KGHSH and LQKENI.

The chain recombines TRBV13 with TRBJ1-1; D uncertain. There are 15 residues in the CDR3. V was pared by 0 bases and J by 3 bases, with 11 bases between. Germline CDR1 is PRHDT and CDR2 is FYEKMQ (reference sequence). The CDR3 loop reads CASSLGFDQHTEAFF. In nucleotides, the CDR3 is TGTGCCAGCAGCTTAGGCTTCGACCAACACACTGAAGCTTTCTTT.

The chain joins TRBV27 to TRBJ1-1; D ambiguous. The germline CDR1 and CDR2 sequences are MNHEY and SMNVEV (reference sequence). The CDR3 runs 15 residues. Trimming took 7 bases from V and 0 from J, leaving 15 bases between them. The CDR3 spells CASTPRADMNTEAFF. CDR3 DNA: TGTGCCAGCACCCCGAGGGCGGATATGAACACTGAAGCTTTCTTT.

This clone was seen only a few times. The DNA of the CDR3 is TGTGCCAGCAACTCTCCCGGTAGCTCCTACAATGAGCAGTTCTTC. It encodes CASNSPGSSYNEQFF. The rearrangement uses TRBV5-4 and TRBJ2-1; no clear D. The CDR3 has 15 amino acids. Germline CDR1 is SGHNT and CDR2 is YYREEE (reference sequence). V dropped 6 bases and J dropped 0 bases, with 13 bases sitting between them. The whole variable domain, remainder taken from reference TRBV5-4 and TRBJ2-1, is ETGVTQSPTHLIKTRGQQVTLRCSSQSGHNTVSWYQQALGQGPQFIFQYYREEENGRGNFPPRFSGLQFPNYSSELNVNALELDDSALYLCASNSPGSSYNEQFFGPGTRLTVL.

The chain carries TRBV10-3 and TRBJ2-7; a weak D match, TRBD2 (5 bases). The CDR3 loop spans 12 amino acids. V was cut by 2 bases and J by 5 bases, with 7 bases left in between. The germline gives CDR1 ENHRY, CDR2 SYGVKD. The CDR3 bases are TGTGCCATCAGTGAGGGCGGGCACGAGCAGTACTTC. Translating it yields CAISEGGHEQYF.

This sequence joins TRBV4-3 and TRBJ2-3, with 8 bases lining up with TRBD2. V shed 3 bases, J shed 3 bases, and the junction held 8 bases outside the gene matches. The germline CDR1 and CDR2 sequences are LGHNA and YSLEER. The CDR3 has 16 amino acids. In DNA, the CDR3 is TGCGCCAGCAGCCATGCACCGGGACTAGTAACAGATACGCAGTATTTT. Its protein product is CASSHAPGLVTDTQYF.

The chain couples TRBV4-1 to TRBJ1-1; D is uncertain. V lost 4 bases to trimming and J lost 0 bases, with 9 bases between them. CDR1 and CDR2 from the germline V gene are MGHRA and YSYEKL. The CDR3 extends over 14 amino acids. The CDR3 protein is CASSPSHMNTEAFF. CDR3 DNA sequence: TGCGCCAGCAGCCCCTCCCATATGAACACTGAAGCTTTCTTT.

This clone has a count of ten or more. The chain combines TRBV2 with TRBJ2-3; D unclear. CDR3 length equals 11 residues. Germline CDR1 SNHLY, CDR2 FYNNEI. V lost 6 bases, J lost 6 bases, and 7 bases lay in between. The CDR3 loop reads CASSPTDTQYF. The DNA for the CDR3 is TGTGCCAGCAGCCCGACGGATACGCAGTATTTT.

The CDR3 DNA is TGTGCCTGGAGTATTGGAGCTGTTGCAGATACGCAGTATTTT. This sequence encodes CAWSIGAVADTQYF. The chain employs TRBV30 and TRBJ2-3, with D uncertain. From germline, CDR1 is GTSNPN and CDR2 SVGIG (reference sequence). CDR3 length equals 14 residues. The V gene lost 2 bases and the J gene lost 4 bases, with 13 bases spanning the gap.

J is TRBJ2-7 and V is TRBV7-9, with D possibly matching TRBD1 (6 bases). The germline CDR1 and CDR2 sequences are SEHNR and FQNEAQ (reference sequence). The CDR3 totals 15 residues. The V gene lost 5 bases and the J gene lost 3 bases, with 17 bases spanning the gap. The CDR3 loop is CASSRLQGPDYEQYF. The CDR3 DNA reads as TGTGCCAGCAGCCGCCTTCAGGGGCCTGACTACGAGCAGTACTTC.

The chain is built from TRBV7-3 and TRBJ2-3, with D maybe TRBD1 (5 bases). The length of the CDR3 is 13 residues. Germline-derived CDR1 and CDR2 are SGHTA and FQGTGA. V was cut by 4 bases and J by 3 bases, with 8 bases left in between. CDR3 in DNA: TGTGCCAGCAGCTCCCGACAGACAGATACGCAGTATTTT. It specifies CASSSRQTDTQYF.

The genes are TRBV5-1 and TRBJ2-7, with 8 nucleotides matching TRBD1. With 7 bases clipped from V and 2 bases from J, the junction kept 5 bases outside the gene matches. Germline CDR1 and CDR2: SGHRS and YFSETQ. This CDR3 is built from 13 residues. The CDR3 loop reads CASAPGQAYEQYF. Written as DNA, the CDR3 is TGCGCCAGCGCTCCGGGACAGGCCTACGAGCAGTACTTC. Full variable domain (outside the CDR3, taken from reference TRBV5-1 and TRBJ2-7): KAGVTQTPRYLIKTRGQQVTLSCSPISGHRSVSWYQQTPGQGLQFLFEYFSETQRNKGNFPGRFSGRQFSNSRSEMNVSTLELGDSALYLCASAPGQAYEQYFGPGTRLTVT.

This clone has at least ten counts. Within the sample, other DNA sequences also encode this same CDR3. Here the CDR3 reads CASSLNPGVADTQYF. Here the CDR3 DNA reads TGTGCCAGCAGTTTGAACCCAGGGGTGGCAGATACGCAGTATTTT. The chain combines TRBV28 with TRBJ2-3; the D gene is possibly TRBD1 (6 bases). Trimming took 3 bases from V and 4 from J, leaving 14 bases between them. The CDR3 is 15 residues long. Germline assignment: CDR1 MDHEN and CDR2 SYDVKM.

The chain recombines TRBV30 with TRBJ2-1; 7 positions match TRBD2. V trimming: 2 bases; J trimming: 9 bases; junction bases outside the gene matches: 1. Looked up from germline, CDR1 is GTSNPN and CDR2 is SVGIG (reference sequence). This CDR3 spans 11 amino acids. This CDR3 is CAWSTGGEQFF. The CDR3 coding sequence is TGTGCCTGGAGTACGGGAGGTGAGCAGTTCTTC.

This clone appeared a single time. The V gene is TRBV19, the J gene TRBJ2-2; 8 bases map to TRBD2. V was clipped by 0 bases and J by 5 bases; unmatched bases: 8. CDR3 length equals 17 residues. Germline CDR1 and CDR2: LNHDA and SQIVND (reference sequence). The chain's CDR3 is CASSIDRAGGGTGELFF. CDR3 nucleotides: TGTGCCAGTAGTATAGATCGGGCGGGAGGAGGAACCGGGGAGCTGTTTTTT.

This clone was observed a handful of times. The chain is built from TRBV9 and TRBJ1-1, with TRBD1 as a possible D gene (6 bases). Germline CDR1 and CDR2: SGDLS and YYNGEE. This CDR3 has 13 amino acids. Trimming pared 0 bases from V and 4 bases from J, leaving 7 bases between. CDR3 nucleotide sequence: TGTGCCAGCAGCGTAGAGGGGGGCACTGAAGCTTTCTTT. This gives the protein CASSVEGGTEAFF.